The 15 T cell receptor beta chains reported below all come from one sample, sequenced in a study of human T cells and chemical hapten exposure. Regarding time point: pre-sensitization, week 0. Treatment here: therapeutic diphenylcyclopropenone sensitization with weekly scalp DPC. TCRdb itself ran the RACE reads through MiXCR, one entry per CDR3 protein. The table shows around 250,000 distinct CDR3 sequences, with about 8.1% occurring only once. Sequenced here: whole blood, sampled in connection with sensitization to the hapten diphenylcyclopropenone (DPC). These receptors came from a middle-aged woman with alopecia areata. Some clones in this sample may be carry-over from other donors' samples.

In DNA, the CDR3 is TGTGCCAGCAGCTTAGCGCTTGGTGGCGGGGAGCTGTTTTTT. This gives the protein CASSLALGGGELFF. V usage is TRBV7-2 and J usage is TRBJ2-2; D gene ambiguous. Germline values: CDR1 SGHTA, CDR2 FQGNSA. The germline V and J ends were trimmed by 0 bases and 7 bases, with 9 bases remaining between them. CDR3 size: 14 residues.

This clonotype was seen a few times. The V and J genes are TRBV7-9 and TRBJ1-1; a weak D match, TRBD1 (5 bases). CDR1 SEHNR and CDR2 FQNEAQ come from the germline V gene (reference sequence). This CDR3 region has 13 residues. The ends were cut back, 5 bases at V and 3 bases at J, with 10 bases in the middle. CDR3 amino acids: CASSEQGDTEAFF. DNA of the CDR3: TGTGCCAGCAGCGAACAAGGGGACACTGAAGCTTTCTTT.

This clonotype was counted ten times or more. The DNA for the CDR3 is TGTGCCAGCAGCTTAGTGGGGGGATCTCCCACAGATACGCAGTATTTT. Translation: CASSLVGGSPTDTQYF. The genes are TRBV11-2 and TRBJ2-3, with D possibly TRBD2 on 6 matching bases. The CDR3 is 16 residues long. The V and J ends lost 1 base and 2 bases respectively, with 13 bases between them. Germline V CDR1 and CDR2: SGHAT, FQNNGV. The whole variable domain, filled in from reference TRBV11-2 and TRBJ2-3, reads EAGVAQSPRYKIIEKRQSVAFWCNPISGHATLYWYQQILGQGPKLLIQFQNNGVVDDSQLPKDRFSAERLKGVDSTLKIQPAKLEDSAVYLCASSLVGGSPTDTQYFGPGTRLTVL.

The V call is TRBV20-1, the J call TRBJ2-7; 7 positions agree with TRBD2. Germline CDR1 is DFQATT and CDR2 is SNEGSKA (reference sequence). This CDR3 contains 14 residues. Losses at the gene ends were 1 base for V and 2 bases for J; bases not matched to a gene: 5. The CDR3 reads CSARVGSGAYEQYF. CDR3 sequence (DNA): TGCAGTGCTAGAGTTGGCAGCGGGGCCTACGAGCAGTACTTC.

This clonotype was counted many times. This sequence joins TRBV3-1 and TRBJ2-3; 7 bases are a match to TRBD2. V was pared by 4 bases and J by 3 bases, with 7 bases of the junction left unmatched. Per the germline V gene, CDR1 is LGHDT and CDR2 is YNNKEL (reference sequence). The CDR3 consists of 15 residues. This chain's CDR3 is CASSPRGGGTDTQYF. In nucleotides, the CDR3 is TGTGCCAGCAGCCCCCGAGGCGGGGGTACAGATACGCAGTATTTT.

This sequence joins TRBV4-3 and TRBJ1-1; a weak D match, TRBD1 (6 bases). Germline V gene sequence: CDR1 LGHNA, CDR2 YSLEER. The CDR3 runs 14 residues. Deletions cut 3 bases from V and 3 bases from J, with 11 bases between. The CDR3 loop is CASSHPDRHTEAFF. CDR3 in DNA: TGCGCCAGCAGCCACCCTGACAGGCACACTGAAGCTTTCTTT.

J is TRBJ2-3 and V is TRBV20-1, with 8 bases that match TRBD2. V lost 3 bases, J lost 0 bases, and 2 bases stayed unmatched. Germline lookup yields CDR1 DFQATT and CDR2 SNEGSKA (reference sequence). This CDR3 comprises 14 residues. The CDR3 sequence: CSASRGGSTDTQYF. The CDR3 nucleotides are TGCAGTGCTAGTCGGGGGGGAAGCACAGATACGCAGTATTTT.

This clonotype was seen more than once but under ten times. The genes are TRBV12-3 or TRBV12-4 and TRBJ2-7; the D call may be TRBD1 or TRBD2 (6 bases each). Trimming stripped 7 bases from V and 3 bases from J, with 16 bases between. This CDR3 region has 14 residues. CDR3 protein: CASTRGVGGYEQYF. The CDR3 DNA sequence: TGTGCCAGCACTAGGGGGGTAGGGGGCTACGAGCAGTACTTC.

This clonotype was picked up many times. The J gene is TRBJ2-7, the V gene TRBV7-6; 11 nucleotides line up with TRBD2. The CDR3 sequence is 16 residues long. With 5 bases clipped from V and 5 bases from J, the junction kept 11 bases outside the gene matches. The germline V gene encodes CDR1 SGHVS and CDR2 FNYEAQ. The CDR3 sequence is CASSDTSGSTRNEQYF. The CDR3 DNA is TGTGCCAGCAGCGATACTAGCGGGAGTACGCGAAACGAGCAGTACTTC.

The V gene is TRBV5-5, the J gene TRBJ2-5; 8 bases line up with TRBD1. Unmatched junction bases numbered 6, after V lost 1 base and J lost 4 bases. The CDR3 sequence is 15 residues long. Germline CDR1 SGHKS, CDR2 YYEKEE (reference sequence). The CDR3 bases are TGTGCCAGCAGCTTGTCAGGGGGCGCCGGAGAGACCCAGTACTTC. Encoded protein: CASSLSGGAGETQYF.

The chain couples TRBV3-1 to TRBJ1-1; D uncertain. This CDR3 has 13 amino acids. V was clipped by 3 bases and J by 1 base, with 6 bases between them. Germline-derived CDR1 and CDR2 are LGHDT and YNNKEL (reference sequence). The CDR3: CASSQFGNTEAFF. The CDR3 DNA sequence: TGTGCCAGCAGCCAGTTCGGGAACACTGAAGCTTTCTTT. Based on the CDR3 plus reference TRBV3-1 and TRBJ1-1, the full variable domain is DTAVSQTPKYLVTQMGNDKSIKCEQNLGHDTMYWYKQDSKKFLKIMFSYNNKELIINETVPNRFSPKSPDKAHLNLHINSLELGDSAVYFCASSQFGNTEAFFGQGTRLTVV.

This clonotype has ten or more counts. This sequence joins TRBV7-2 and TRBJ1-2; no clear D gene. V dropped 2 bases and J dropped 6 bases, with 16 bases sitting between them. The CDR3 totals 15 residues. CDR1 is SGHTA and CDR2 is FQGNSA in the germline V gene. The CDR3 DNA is TGTGCCAGCAGCTTAAGTCGAATTAGGGCTGATGGCTACACCTTC. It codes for CASSLSRIRADGYTF. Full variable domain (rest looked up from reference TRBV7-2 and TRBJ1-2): GAGVSQSPSNKVTEKGKDVELRCDPISGHTALYWYRQSLGQGLEFLIYFQGNSAPDKSGLPSDRFSAERTGGSVSTLTIQRTQQEDSAVYLCASSLSRIRADGYTFGSGTRLTVV.

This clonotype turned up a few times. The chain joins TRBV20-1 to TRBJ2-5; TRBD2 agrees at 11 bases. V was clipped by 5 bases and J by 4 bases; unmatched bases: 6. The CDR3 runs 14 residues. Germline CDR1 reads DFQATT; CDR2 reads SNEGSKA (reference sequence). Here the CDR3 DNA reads TGCAGTGCTTTAGCGGGAGGGGTCGGAGAGACCCAGTACTTC. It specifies CSALAGGVGETQYF.

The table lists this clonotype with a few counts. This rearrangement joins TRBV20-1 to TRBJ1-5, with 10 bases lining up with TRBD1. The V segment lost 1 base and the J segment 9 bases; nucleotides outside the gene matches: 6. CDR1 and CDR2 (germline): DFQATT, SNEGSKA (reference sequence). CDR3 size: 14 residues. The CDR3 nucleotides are TGCAGTGCTAGAGGAGACAGGGGGCTCGGGCCCCAGCATTTT. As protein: CSARGDRGLGPQHF.

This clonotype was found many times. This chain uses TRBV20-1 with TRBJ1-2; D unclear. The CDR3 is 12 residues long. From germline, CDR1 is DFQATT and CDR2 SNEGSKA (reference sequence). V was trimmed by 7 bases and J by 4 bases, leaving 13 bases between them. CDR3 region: CSVASPLYGYTF. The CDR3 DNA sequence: TGCAGTGTAGCTTCACCCCTCTATGGCTACACCTTC.